This T cell receptor beta chain was captured by sequencing in a study of circulating CD8 cells and anti-PD-1 response in melanoma. As for the study in general: Every 2 weeks, patients got 3 mg/kg nivolumab intravenously. The study's findings and limits: Generally, no replicate experiments were performed. Expanded sorted subsets were checked for tumor reactivity using peptides. At M1, fewer than 8% of TRB clonotypes appeared in multiple subsets.

Using around 16 ng of total RNA, TCR libraries were made with the QIAseq Immune Repertoire TCR panel. TCRdb re-called the reads with MiXCR, one entry per CDR3 protein. The data contain 400 to 500 distinct CDR3 sequences, roughly a tenth of them singletons. From live CD3+CD8+TCRalphabeta+ cells, four PD-1 and/or TIGIT subsets were sorted. By proportion, this clonotype is medium-sized. The target antigen is unknown. The V and J ends lost 0 bases and 2 bases, in that order; junction bases with no gene match: 5. Germline CDR1 and CDR2: KGHSH and LQKENI. The CDR3 has 16 residues. This receptor was obtained from a human donor with melanoma. The rearrangement links TRBV18 to TRBJ2-3; 7 positions match TRBD2. This material consisted of CD8+ T cells from PBMCs, taken at baseline or after one month of anti-PD-1 therapy (not recorded which). The DNA for the CDR3 is TGTGCCAGCTCACCACCAGCAGCGGGGCCCACAGATACGCAGTATTTT. Its translation is CASSPPAAGPTDTQYF.